Listed here are 20 T cell receptor beta chains from one sample, sequenced in a study of cytomegalovirus exposure and HLA in healthy donors. PCR primers comprised 60 Vbeta and 13 Jbeta primers. Repertoires were generated with immunoSEQ multiplex PCR, while TCRdb's copy carries only in-frame clones and drops some. The sample records over 150,000 clones, about two thirds being singletons. Material: PBMCs. The receptor source for this set is a woman in her thirties in good health and CMV-seronegative.

The chain employs TRBV6-5 and TRBJ1-3; possibly TRBD1 for D (5 bases). The CDR3 spans 15 residues. Germline values: CDR1 MNHEY, CDR2 SVGAGI. The V end was cut by 5 bases, the J end by 0 bases, with 11 bases between. The DNA of the CDR3 is TGTGCCAGCAGTCTACAGGCGTACTCTGGAAACACCATATATTTT. Amino acid sequence: CASSLQAYSGNTIYF.

The chain uses TRBV5-8 and TRBJ1-1; tentatively, D is TRBD1 (5 bases). Trimming stripped 1 base from V and 4 bases from J, with 14 bases between. This CDR3 region has 15 residues. Germline-derived CDR1 and CDR2 are SGHTS and YDEGEE. The CDR3 here is CASSLHQGPSTEAFF. DNA for the CDR3: TGTGCCAGCAGCTTGCACCAGGGCCCGAGCACTGAAGCTTTCTTT.

V gene TRBV29-1 combines with J gene TRBJ1-2; 8 nucleotides line up with TRBD1. The junction had 10 bases not matched to a gene; V was cut back by 0 bases and J by 7 bases. Germline V lookup: CDR1 SQVTM, CDR2 ANQGSEA. This CDR3 spans 15 amino acids. The DNA for the CDR3 is TGCAGCGTTGAAGATGTTTCAGGGGGCTTAGGTGGCTACACCTTC. Translated: CSVEDVSGGLGGYTF.

The V call is TRBV7-6, the J call TRBJ1-2, with D maybe TRBD1 (5 bases). V lost 5 bases to trimming and J lost 8 bases, with 15 bases between them. CDR3 length equals 13 residues. Germline V lookup: CDR1 SGHVS, CDR2 FNYEAQ. CDR3 in DNA: TGTGCCAGCAGCGGGGGGAGGCGCACAGGCTACACCTTC. Translated, it gives CASSGGRRTGYTF.

The J gene is TRBJ2-1, the V gene TRBV28, with TRBD2 matching over 9 bases. This CDR3 comprises 14 residues. The ends lost 8 bases at V and 12 bases at J; junction bases unmatched: 14. CDR1 is MDHEN, CDR2 SYDVKM, per germline. CDR3 in amino acids: CASENLAGGPSQFF. DNA for the CDR3: TGTGCCAGCGAGAACCTTGCGGGAGGGCCTTCGCAGTTCTTC.

V usage is TRBV28 and J usage is TRBJ1-2, with 8 bases lining up with TRBD1. This CDR3 comprises 15 residues. Germline V gene data show CDR1 as MDHEN and CDR2 as SYDVKM. V was pared by 6 bases and J by 4 bases, with 10 bases of the junction left unmatched. The DNA for the CDR3 is TGTGCCAGCAGACGCCGGACAGGGCTGGGCTATGGCTACACCTTC. It is translated as CASRRRTGLGYGYTF.

The chain has TRBV7-2 and TRBJ1-2, with TRBD1 identical over 8 bases. Per the germline V gene, CDR1 is SGHTA and CDR2 is FQGNSA. V was pared by 5 bases and J by 4 bases, with 6 bases of the junction left unmatched. This CDR3 is 14 amino acids long. The CDR3 sequence: CASSPRQGSYGYTF. CDR3 nucleotides: TGTGCCAGCAGCCCAAGACAGGGGAGCTATGGCTACACCTTC. The full variable domain, its missing parts supplied by reference TRBV7-2 and TRBJ1-2, is GAGVSQSPSNKVTEKGKDVELRCDPISGHTALYWYRQSLGQGLEFLIYFQGNSAPDKSGLPSDRFSAERTGGSVSTLTIQRTQQEDSAVYLCASSPRQGSYGYTFGSGTRLTVV.

This clone was seen more than once but under ten times. Written as DNA, the CDR3 is TGTGCCAGCAGCGTAGATAGGGGGGGGGCCTACAATGAGCAGTTCTTC. Translation gives CASSVDRGGAYNEQFF. The chain combines TRBV9 with TRBJ2-1; possibly TRBD2 for D (7 bases). Deletions cut 0 bases from V and 2 bases from J, with 12 bases between. The CDR3 spans 16 residues. CDR1 is SGDLS and CDR2 is YYNGEE in the germline V gene. The variable domain in full, completed from reference TRBV9 and TRBJ2-1, reads DSGVTQTPKHLITATGQRVTLRCSPRSGDLSVYWYQQSLDQGLQFLIQYYNGEERAKGNILERFSAQQFPDLHSELNLSSLELGDSALYFCASSVDRGGAYNEQFFGPGTRLTVL.

The chain is built from TRBV4-3 and TRBJ2-1; a possible D gene is TRBD1 (7 bases). V shed 0 bases and J shed 9 bases, with 15 bases lying between them. The CDR3 length is 15 residues. Germline-derived CDR1 and CDR2 are LGHNA and YSLEER. In DNA, the CDR3 is TGCGCCAGCAGCCAAGATGGGCAGGGGGGAGCTGAGCAGTTCTTC. Encoded protein: CASSQDGQGGAEQFF.

This rearrangement joins TRBV5-4 to TRBJ1-1; D unresolved. This CDR3 has 15 amino acids. The germline V and J ends were trimmed by 3 bases and 4 bases, with 16 bases remaining between them. The germline V gene has CDR1 SGHNT and CDR2 YYREEE (reference sequence). CDR3 sequence: CASSYPLSGSTEAFF. The CDR3, as DNA: TGTGCCAGCAGCTACCCTCTCTCGGGGAGCACTGAAGCTTTCTTT.

V usage is TRBV4-1 and J usage is TRBJ2-1, with D tentatively TRBD1 (5 bases). Germline lookup yields CDR1 MGHRA and CDR2 YSYEKL. V was clipped by 3 bases and J by 2 bases, with 17 bases between them. The CDR3 has 17 residues. The CDR3 is CASSHATRGSPYNEQFF. DNA of the CDR3: TGCGCCAGCAGCCACGCAACAAGGGGCAGCCCCTACAATGAGCAGTTCTTC.

This clone was found a few times. The V gene is TRBV4-1, the J gene TRBJ1-5; TRBD1 matches 8 bases. CDR1 is MGHRA, CDR2 YSYEKL, per germline. The CDR3 totals 14 residues. Losses at the gene ends were 2 bases for V and 7 bases for J; bases not matched to a gene: 4. In DNA, the CDR3 is TGCGCCAGCAGCCAATGGACAGGGTTCCAGCCCCAGCATTTT. The encoded protein is CASSQWTGFQPQHF.

This chain links TRBV5-6 with TRBJ1-4; D remains unclear. This CDR3 region has 13 residues. V lost 5 bases to trimming and J lost 0 bases, with 5 bases between them. The germline gives CDR1 SGHDT, CDR2 YYEEEE. CDR3 bases: TGTGCCAGCAGTTTAGCAACTAATGAAAAACTGTTTTTT. It codes for CASSLATNEKLFF.

The rearrangement uses TRBV6-4 and TRBJ2-5, with 13 bases lining up with TRBD2. CDR1 is MRHNA, CDR2 SNTAGT, per germline. There are 15 residues in the CDR3. The V segment lost 3 bases and the J segment 5 bases; nucleotides outside the gene matches: 3. CDR3 in DNA: TGTGCCAGCAGTGAGGGGACTAGCGGGATGGAGACCCAGTACTTC. This encodes CASSEGTSGMETQYF.

This chain joins TRBV5-1 and TRBJ1-2; D call uncertain. Trimming removed 2 bases from V and 4 bases from J, with 12 bases in between. The CDR3 is 14 residues long. The germline V gene encodes CDR1 SGHRS and CDR2 YFSETQ. The CDR3 nucleotides read TGCGCCAGCAGCTTAAACAGCGGCCCCTATGGCTACACCTTC. Its translation is CASSLNSGPYGYTF.

This sequence joins TRBV2 and TRBJ1-1; weak D call: TRBD1 (6 bases). The V end lost 11 bases, the J end lost 0 bases, and 13 bases lay between the germline ends. Germline loops: CDR1 SNHLY, CDR2 FYNNEI. The CDR3 has 13 residues. The CDR3, as DNA: TGTGCCGGAAGGGGGGGTATGAACACTGAAGCTTTCTTT. Translating it yields CAGRGGMNTEAFF.

The rearrangement joins TRBV9 to TRBJ2-5, with 14 bases that match TRBD2. The CDR3 contains 16 residues. J lost 5 bases, V lost 3 bases, and 6 bases had no gene match. Germline CDR1 is SGDLS and CDR2 is YYNGEE. The CDR3 loop reads CASSAGTSGSGETQYF. DNA for the CDR3: TGTGCCAGCAGCGCCGGGACTAGCGGGAGCGGGGAGACCCAGTACTTC.

The J gene is TRBJ2-7, the V gene TRBV5-4; TRBD1 might be the D (5 bases). The CDR3 spans 12 residues. From germline, CDR1 is SGHNT and CDR2 YYREEE (reference sequence). V was cut by 4 bases and J by 0 bases, with 5 bases left in between. In DNA, the CDR3 is TGTGCCAGCAGCCAGGGCTCCTACGAGCAGTACTTC. Protein product: CASSQGSYEQYF.

V is TRBV10-2 and J is TRBJ2-2; 10 nucleotides match TRBD2. This CDR3 contains 15 residues. The trim removed 3 bases at V and 6 bases at J, leaving 4 bases unmatched. The germline V gene has CDR1 WSHSY and CDR2 SAAADI. The CDR3 protein is CASSDPAGGPGELFF. The CDR3 nucleotides are TGCGCCAGCAGTGATCCAGCGGGAGGGCCCGGGGAGCTGTTTTTT.

The chain links TRBV4-3 to TRBJ2-7, with unresolved D. The germline V and J ends were trimmed by 1 base and 0 bases, with 7 bases remaining between them. Germline V gives CDR1 LGHNA, CDR2 YSLEER. This CDR3 has 14 residues. CDR3 sequence (DNA): TGCGCCAGCAGCCAAGTACAGAACTCCTACGAGCAGTACTTC. Translated: CASSQVQNSYEQYF.